A single sample is the source of the 9 T cell receptor beta chains below, sequenced in a study of T cells after yellow fever vaccination. Each CDR3 protein gets one entry after TCRdb re-called the 5' RACE reads with MiXCR. Here the sample spans approximately 450,000 distinct CDR3 sequences, around a sixth being singletons. Sequenced here: PBMCs, sampled before the yellow fever booster vaccination. The receptors stem from a man in his late teens or twenties who received the YFV17D yellow fever vaccine.

The rearrangement joins TRBV19 to TRBJ1-1, with 7 bases fitting TRBD1. Germline assignment: CDR1 LNHDA and CDR2 SQIVND (reference sequence). J gave up 0 bases and V 11 bases, and 3 bases lay outside the gene matches. This CDR3 comprises 12 residues. CDR3 sequence (DNA): TGTGCCCAGACAGGGATGAACACTGAAGCTTTCTTT. Translation gives CAQTGMNTEAFF.

This clonotype was detected only a few times. The chain combines TRBV28 with TRBJ1-2, with 8 bases aligning to TRBD1. V gave up 4 bases and J gave up 4 bases; unmatched junction bases: 5. The CDR3 spans 14 residues. Germline lookup yields CDR1 MDHEN and CDR2 SYDVKM. CDR3 coding DNA: TGTGCCAGCAGTTCAGGGGGCTCGGGCTATGGCTACACCTTC. Protein: CASSSGGSGYGYTF.

There are many counts of this clonotype. The chain recombines TRBV5-1 with TRBJ1-2, with TRBD1 identical over 7 bases. The V and J ends lost 0 bases and 7 bases, in that order; junction bases with no gene match: 0. Germline V gene sequence: CDR1 SGHRS, CDR2 YFSETQ. This CDR3 contains 12 residues. CDR3 in amino acids: CASSLDRGGYTF. The CDR3 region has the DNA TGCGCCAGCAGCTTGGACAGGGGTGGCTACACCTTC.

This clonotype turned up a few times. The chain employs TRBV5-5 and TRBJ2-7, with D unclear. The CDR3 runs to 16 residues. Germline V gene data show CDR1 as SGHKS and CDR2 as YYEKEE (reference sequence). The V end lost 0 bases, the J end lost 5 bases, and 18 bases lay between the germline ends. Written as DNA, the CDR3 is TGTGCCAGCAGCTTGGTGGTTTTCCTCTCTACAGACGAGCAGTACGTC. Translation: CASSLVVFLSTDEQYV.

The chain combines TRBV20-1 with TRBJ1-4; possibly TRBD1 for D (5 bases). The CDR3 runs 15 residues. The germline V gene has CDR1 DFQATT and CDR2 SNEGSKA (reference sequence). Trimming stripped 1 base from V and 5 bases from J, with 14 bases between. The CDR3 nucleotides read TGCAGTGCTAGAGTATTGGGACGGGGGAATGAAAAACTGTTTTTT. Translating it yields CSARVLGRGNEKLFF.

The gene calls are TRBV6-6 and TRBJ2-1; 8 bases agree with TRBD2. From germline, CDR1 is MNHNY and CDR2 SVGAGI (reference sequence). The CDR3 is made up of 17 amino acids. Unmatched junction bases numbered 8, after V lost 0 bases and J lost 4 bases. The CDR3 nucleotides read TGTGCCAGCAGTTACTCGTTAGCGGGGAGCTTTTACAATGAGCAGTTCTTC. Translated, it gives CASSYSLAGSFYNEQFF.

This clonotype was counted a few times. The rearrangement links TRBV5-4 to TRBJ2-3; TRBD2 aligns across 13 bases. Unmatched junction bases numbered 5, after V lost 5 bases and J lost 2 bases. Germline lookup yields CDR1 SGHNT and CDR2 YYREEE (reference sequence). There are 16 residues in the CDR3. The CDR3 DNA reads TGTGCCAGCAGATCCGGGACTAGCGGGACCACAGATACGCAGTATTTT. This translates into CASRSGTSGTTDTQYF.

This sequence joins TRBV5-1 and TRBJ2-2; D is unclear. Trimming pared 0 bases from V and 6 bases from J, leaving 12 bases between. This CDR3 comprises 15 residues. Looked up from germline, CDR1 is SGHRS and CDR2 is YFSETQ. The CDR3 is CASSLGAARAGELFF. CDR3 sequence (DNA): TGCGCCAGCAGCTTGGGGGCAGCTCGGGCCGGGGAGCTGTTTTTT.

The chain combines TRBV6-6 with TRBJ2-7; TRBD1 is a possible D gene (5 bases). CDR1 is MNHNY and CDR2 is SVGAGI in the germline V gene (reference sequence). The ends were cut back, 6 bases at V and 2 bases at J, with 11 bases in the middle. This CDR3 region has 13 residues. Here the CDR3 DNA reads TGTGCCAGCAGAGAAAGGGGAACCTACGAGCAGTACGTC. Amino acids: CASRERGTYEQYV.